Sequencing of this T cell receptor (beta chain) was carried out in a study of blood T cell repertoires in COVID-19. About the research overall: Italy, Spain and the United States were the sources of the convalescent and acute COVID-19 samples. PBMCs, B-cell-depleted T cells, or T cells were the source of the cDNA or gDNA that made up the material.

Source study methods: Amplification with reference gene primers provided the estimates of nucleated cell counts. Repertoires were generated with immunoSEQ multiplex PCR, while TCRdb's copy carries only in-frame clones and drops some. The V and J calls and clone size come from that table; D and trimming were worked out from the DNA. The sample has roughly 120,000 clones; about 80% are singletons. The CDR3 is made up of 15 amino acids. Germline CDR1 and CDR2: SNHLY and FYNNEI. Trimming left V 5 bases short and J 0 bases short, with 13 bases between. The TCR was taken from a woman aged 40-49 years with acute or convalescent COVID-19. The gene calls are TRBV2 and TRBJ1-1; a possible D gene is TRBD1 (6 bases). The sequenced material came from peripheral blood. CDR3 sequence reads: CASSWGQGMNTEAFF. In DNA, the CDR3 is TGTGCCAGCAGTTGGGGGCAAGGGATGAACACTGAAGCTTTCTTT.